This T cell receptor beta chain was captured in a study of CD8+CD57+ T cells in acquired aplastic anemia. About the study: Isolated CD4+ and CD8+ cells, once sorted, yielded DNA averaging about 3 ug.

Genomic DNA acted as the template from which TCR beta VDJ combination and CDR3 sequence profiling were carried out. Using its own MiXCR run on the reads, TCRdb lists one record per CDR3 protein. The sample lists 220,000 or so distinct CDR3 sequences, 60% to 80% occurring once. The germline V gene encodes CDR1 KGHDR and CDR2 SFDVKD. With 5 bases removed from V and 7 bases from J, the gap between germline ends came to 23 bases. The CDR3 has 17 residues. Sequencing was done on patients that had shown CD8+CD57+ cell expansion by flow cytometry. Input material: sorted CD4+, CD8+, or CD8+CD57+ T cells (not recorded which) from PBMCs. The V gene is TRBV24-1, the J gene TRBJ2-1; D is tentatively TRBD1 or TRBD2 (6 bases each). The clonotype comes from a human donor with aplastic anemia. Written as DNA, the CDR3 is TGTGCCACCAGTGGTTCTCAGGGGCCGTTTCGGGGGAATGAGCAGTTCTTC. Translating gives CATSGSQGPFRGNEQFF.